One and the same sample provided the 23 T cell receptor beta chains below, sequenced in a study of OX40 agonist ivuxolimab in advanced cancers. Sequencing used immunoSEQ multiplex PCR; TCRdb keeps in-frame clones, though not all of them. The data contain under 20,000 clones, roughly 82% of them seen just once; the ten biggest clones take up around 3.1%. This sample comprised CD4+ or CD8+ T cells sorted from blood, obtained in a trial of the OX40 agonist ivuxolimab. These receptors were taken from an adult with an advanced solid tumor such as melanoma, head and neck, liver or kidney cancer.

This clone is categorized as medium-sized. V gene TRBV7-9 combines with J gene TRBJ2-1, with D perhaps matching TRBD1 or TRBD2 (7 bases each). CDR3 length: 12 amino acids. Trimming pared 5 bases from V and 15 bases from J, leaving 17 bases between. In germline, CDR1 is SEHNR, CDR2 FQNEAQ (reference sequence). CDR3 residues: CASSPPTGRGFF. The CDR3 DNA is TGTGCCAGCAGCCCACCGACAGGGAGGGGGTTCTTC.

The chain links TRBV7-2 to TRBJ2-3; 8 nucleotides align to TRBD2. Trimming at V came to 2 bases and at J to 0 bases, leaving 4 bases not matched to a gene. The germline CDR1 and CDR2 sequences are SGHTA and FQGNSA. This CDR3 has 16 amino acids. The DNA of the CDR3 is TGTGCCAGCAGCTTATTCGCTAGCGGGAGCACAGATACGCAGTATTTT. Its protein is CASSLFASGSTDTQYF.

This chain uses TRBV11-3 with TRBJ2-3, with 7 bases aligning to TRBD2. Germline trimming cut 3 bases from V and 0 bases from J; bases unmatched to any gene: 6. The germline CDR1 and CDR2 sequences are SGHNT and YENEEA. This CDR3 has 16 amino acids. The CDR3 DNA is TGTGCCAGCAGCTTGGGAAATAGCGGGAGCACAGATACGCAGTATTTT. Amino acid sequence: CASSLGNSGSTDTQYF.

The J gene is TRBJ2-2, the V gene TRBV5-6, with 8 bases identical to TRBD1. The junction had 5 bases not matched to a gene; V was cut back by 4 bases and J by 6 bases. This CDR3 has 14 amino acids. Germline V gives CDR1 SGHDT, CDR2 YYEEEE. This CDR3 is CASSIRGRAGELFF. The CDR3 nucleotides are TGTGCCAGCAGCATCAGGGGGCGAGCCGGGGAGCTGTTTTTT.

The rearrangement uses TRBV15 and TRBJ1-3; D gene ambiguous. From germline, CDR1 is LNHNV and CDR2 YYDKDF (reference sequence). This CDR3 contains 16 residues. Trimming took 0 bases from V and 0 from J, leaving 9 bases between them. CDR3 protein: CATSRDGAGSGNTIYF. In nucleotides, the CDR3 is TGTGCCACCAGCAGAGATGGTGCAGGCTCTGGAAACACCATATATTTT.

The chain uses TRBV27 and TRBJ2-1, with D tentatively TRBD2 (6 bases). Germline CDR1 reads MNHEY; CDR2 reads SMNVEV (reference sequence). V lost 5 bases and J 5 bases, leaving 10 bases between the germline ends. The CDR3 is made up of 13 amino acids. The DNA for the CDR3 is TGTGCCAGCAGTCCACGGACTAACAATGAGCAGTTCTTC. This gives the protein CASSPRTNNEQFF.

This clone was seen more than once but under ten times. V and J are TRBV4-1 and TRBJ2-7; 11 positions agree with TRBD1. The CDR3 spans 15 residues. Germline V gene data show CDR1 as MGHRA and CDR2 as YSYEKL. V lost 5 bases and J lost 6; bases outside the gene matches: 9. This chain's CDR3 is CASSYRDRGRVEQYF. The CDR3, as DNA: TGCGCCAGCAGCTACCGGGACAGGGGGAGGGTCGAGCAGTACTTC.

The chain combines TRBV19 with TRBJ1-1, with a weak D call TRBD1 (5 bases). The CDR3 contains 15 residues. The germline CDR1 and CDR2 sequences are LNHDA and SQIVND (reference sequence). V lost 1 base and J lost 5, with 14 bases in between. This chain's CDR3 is CASSIGGGWNTEAFF. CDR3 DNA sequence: TGTGCCAGTAGTATAGGGGGGGGATGGAATACTGAAGCTTTCTTT.

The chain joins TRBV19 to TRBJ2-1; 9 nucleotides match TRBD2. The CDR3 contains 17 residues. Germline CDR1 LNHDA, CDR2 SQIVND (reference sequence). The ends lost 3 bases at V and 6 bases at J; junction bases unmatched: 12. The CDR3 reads CASSMSGSGRSINEQFF. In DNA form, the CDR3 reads TGTGCCAGTAGTATGTCGGGTAGCGGGAGATCTATCAATGAGCAGTTCTTC.

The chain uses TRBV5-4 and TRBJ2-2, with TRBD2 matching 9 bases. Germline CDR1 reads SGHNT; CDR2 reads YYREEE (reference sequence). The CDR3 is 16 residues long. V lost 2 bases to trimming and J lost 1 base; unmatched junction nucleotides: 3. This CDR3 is CASSLRTSVNTGELFF. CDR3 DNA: TGTGCCAGCAGCTTAAGGACTAGCGTGAACACCGGGGAGCTGTTTTTT.

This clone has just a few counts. This CDR3 is CASSKRLTAGEQYF. The CDR3 DNA reads as TGTGCCAGCAGCAAACGACTTACCGCTGGCGAGCAGTACTTC. The J gene is TRBJ2-7, the V gene TRBV7-2; the D is unclear. Trimming cost V 5 bases and J 6 bases, with 17 bases left between them. Germline CDR1 SGHTA, CDR2 FQGNSA. There are 14 residues in the CDR3. Looking up the rest from reference TRBV7-2 and TRBJ2-7 gives the full variable domain: GAGVSQSPSNKVTEKGKDVELRCDPISGHTALYWYRQSLGQGLEFLIYFQGNSAPDKSGLPSDRFSAERTGGSVSTLTIQRTQQEDSAVYLCASSKRLTAGEQYFGPGTRLTVT.

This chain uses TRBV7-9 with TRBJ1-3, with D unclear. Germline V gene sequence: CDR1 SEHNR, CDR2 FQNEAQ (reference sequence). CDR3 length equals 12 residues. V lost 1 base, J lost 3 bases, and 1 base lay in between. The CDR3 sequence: CASSLDGNTIYF. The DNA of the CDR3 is TGTGCCAGCAGCTTAGATGGAAACACCATATATTTT.

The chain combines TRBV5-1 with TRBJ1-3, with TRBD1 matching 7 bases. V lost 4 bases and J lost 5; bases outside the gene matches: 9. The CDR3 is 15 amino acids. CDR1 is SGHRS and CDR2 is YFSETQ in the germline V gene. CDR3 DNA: TGCGCCAGCAGCCCAACAGGGGCCCCCCGAAACACCATATATTTT. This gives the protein CASSPTGAPRNTIYF.

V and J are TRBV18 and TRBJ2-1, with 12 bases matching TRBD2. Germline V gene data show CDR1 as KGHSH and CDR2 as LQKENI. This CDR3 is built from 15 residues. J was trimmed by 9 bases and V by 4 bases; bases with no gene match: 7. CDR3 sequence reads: CASSQTSGGTSEQFF. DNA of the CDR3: TGTGCCAGCTCACAAACTAGCGGGGGGACCAGTGAGCAGTTCTTC. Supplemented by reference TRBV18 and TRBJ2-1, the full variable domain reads NAGVMQNPRHLVRRRGQEARLRCSPMKGHSHVYWYRQLPEEGLKFMVYLQKENIIDESGMPKERFSAEFPKEGPSILRIQQVVRGDSAAYFCASSQTSGGTSEQFFGPGTRLTVL.

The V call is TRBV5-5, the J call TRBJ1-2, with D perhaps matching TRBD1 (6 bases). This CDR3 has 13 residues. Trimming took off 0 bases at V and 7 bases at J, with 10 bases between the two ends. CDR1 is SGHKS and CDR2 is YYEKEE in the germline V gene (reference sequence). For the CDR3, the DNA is TGTGCCAGCAGCTTGGAAGGGGGTCGTGGCTACACCTTC. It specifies CASSLEGGRGYTF.

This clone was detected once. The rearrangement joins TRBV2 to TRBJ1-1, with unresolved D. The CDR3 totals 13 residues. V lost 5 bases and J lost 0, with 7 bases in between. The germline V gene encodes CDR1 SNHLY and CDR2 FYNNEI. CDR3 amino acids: CASSTQLNTEAFF. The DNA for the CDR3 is TGTGCCAGCAGTACCCAGCTGAACACTGAAGCTTTCTTT.

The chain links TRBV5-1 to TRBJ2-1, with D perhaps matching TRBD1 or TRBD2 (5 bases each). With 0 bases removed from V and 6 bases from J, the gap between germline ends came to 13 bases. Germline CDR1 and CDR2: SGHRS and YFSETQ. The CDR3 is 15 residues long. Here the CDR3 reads CASSLAPRDANEQFF. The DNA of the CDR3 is TGCGCCAGCAGCTTGGCACCCCGGGACGCCAATGAGCAGTTCTTC.

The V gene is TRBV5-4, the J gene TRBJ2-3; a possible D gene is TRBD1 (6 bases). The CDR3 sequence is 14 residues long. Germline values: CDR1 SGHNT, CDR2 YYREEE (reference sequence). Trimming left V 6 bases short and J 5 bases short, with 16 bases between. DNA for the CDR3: TGTGCCAGCACCCTCAGGGGATTCGAAGATACGCAGTATTTT. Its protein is CASTLRGFEDTQYF.

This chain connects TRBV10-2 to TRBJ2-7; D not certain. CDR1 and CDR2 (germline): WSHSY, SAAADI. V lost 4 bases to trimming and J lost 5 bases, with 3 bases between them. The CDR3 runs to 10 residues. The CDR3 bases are TGCGCCAGCAGTGGTAACGAGCAGTACTTC. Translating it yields CASSGNEQYF.

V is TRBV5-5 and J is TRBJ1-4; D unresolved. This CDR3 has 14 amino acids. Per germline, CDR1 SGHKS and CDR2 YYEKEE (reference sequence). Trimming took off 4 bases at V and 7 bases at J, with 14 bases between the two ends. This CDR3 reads CASSLLYSGEKLFF. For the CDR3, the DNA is TGTGCCAGCAGCCTATTATATTCAGGTGAAAAACTGTTTTTT.

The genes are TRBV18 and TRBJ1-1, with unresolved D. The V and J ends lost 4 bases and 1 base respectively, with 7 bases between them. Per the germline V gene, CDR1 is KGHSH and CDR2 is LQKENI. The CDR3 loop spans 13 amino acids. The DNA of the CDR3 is TGTGCCAGCTCACGGTTGGAGAACACTGAAGCTTTCTTT. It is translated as CASSRLENTEAFF.

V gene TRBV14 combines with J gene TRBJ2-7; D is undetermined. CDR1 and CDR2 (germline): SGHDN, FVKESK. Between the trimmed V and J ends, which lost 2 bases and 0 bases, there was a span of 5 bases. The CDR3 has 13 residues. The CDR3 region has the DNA TGTGCCAGCAGCCAATACAACTCCTACGAGCAGTACTTC. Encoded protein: CASSQYNSYEQYF.

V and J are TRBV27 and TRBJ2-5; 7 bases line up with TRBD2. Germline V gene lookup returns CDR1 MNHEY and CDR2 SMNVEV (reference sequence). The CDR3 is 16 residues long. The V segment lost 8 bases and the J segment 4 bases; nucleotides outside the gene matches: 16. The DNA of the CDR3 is TGTGCCAGCGGGCGGCCACTAGCGTGGGCGGGAGAGACCCAGTACTTC. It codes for CASGRPLAWAGETQYF.